This T cell receptor (beta chain) originates from a study of cytomegalovirus exposure and HLA in healthy donors. The study, taken as a whole, reports: Reports state that TCR beta sequences accurately predicted most subjects' HLA-A and HLA-B alleles.

V was pared by 4 bases and J by 5 bases, with 6 bases of the junction left unmatched. This CDR3 comprises 15 residues. Germline V gene sequence: CDR1 MRHNA, CDR2 SNTAGT. The PCR made use of 60 Vbeta and 13 Jbeta primers. Sequencing was performed with immunoSEQ multiplex PCR; in TCRdb, only in-frame clones are kept and a portion is missing. This sample has roughly 240,000 clones; about 80% occur once, and the top ten carry around 5.4%. Of note for this clone: As yet, its antigen is unknown.

Sequenced material: PBMCs. This receptor was taken from a woman aged 40 to 50 in good health and CMV-seropositive. The J gene is TRBJ2-1, the V gene TRBV6-4; TRBD2 agrees at 9 bases. The CDR3 loop reads CASSVRTSANNEQFF. The CDR3 DNA reads TGTGCCAGCAGTGTCCGGACTAGCGCTAACAATGAGCAGTTCTTC.